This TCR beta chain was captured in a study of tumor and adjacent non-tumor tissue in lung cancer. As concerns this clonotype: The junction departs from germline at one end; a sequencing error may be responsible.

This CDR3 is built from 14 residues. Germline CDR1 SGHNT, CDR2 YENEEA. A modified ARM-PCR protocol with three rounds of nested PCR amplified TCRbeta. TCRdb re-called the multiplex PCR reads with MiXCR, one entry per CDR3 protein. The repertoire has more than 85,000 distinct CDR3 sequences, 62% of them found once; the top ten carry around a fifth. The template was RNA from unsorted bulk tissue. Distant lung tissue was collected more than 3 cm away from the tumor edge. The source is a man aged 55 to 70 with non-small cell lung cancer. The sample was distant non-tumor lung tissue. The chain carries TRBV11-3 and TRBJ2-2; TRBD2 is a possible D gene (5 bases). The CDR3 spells CASSPEELVGELLF. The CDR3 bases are TGTGCCAGCAGCCCCGAGGAGCTCGTCGGGGAGCTGTTGTTT.